This TCR beta chain was found in a study of OX40 agonist ivuxolimab in advanced cancers. Regarding the study in general: Ivuxolimab, which targeted the costimulatory receptor OX40 (CD134), was an agonistic, fully human IgG2 monoclonal antibody. Intravenous ivuxolimab was administered to patients every 2 weeks at six dose levels: 0.01, 0.1, 0.3, 1.5, 3 and 10 mg/kg. The paper covers the monotherapy dose-escalation part of the phase I ivuxolimab trial, which included N of about 56 patients. Prior anti-PD-1, anti-PD-L1 or anti-CTLA-4 therapy was permitted, and less than 45% of dose-escalation patients had received checkpoint inhibitors. Of the 50 to 55 patients in dose escalation, 19 had hepatocellular carcinoma, approximately 15 had melanoma, 9 had renal cell carcinoma and 9 had head and neck cancer. In the dose-escalation cohort, nearly 85% of patients were male, and the mean age was around 60 years with a range of about 20 to 90. The purpose of peripheral TCRbeta sequencing was to test whether ivuxolimab changed TCR sequence diversity and led to clonal T-cell expansion. Partial responses were achieved by three dose-escalation patients, of whom one had hepatocellular carcinoma and two had cutaneous melanoma.

General conclusions and limits of the study: Low levels of normalized T-cell clonal expansion were also shown by some nonresponding patients. The antigen specificity of the clonally expanded peripheral T cells was not determined. In the 0.1-3.0 mg/kg groups, partial responders were among the patients with the lowest normalized peripheral clonal expansion, particularly in CD8+ T cells. After ivuxolimab, CD8+ T cells had more expanded clones than CD4+ T cells on average. At doses of 0.1 to 3.0 mg/kg, clonal expansion of both CD4+ and CD8+ T cells in blood was seen between baseline and week 6.

For CDR1 and CDR2, the germline V gene lists SGHTA and FQGNSA. The CDR3 holds 15 amino acids from the cysteine to the phenylalanine. Here the CDR3 DNA is all that survives: 45 bases in frame from base 1. V is trimmed back by 5 bases and J by 1 base, and the junction contains 6 bases that no gene match accounts for. Concerning this clone itself: What this receptor recognizes is not known. Base qualities were left out, and no much larger clone turns up one base away.

Patients with autoimmune disease history or receiving systemic immunosuppression were excluded from the trial. Peripheral blood for TCR sequencing was collected from all dose cohorts at baseline, on cycle 4 day 1, and on cycle 7 day 1. The samples were taken from a phase I, first-in-human, multicenter, open-label dose-escalation trial of ivuxolimab. Adults with locally advanced or metastatic head and neck squamous cell, hepatocellular, melanoma or renal cell carcinoma were enrolled in the trial. Before TCR sequencing, CD4+ and CD8+ T cells were separately sorted from peripheral blood. To sequence the TCRbeta CDR3 region, genomic DNA was isolated from the sorted cells. The immunoSEQ Assay was used for sequencing of TCRbeta CDR3 regions. TCRdb stores this immuneACCESS table with in-frame sequences only. Part of the clones is absent; in the studies checked, under half of the shortfall reflects unresolved V genes, and no reason is known for the rest. For this sample the table gives 70,000 to 75,000 clones, of which around 83% were detected only once. The top ten clonotypes cover approximately 1% of the sample.

The receptor chain draws on TRBV7-2 and TRBJ2-7, with 9 junctional bases fitting TRBD1. Material: CD4+ or CD8+ T cells sorted from blood, obtained in a trial of the OX40 agonist ivuxolimab. The source of this sequence is an adult with an advanced solid tumor such as melanoma, head and neck, liver or kidney cancer. The bases read TGTGCCAGCAGCCCCTCGACAGGGGGTTCCTACGAGCAGTACTTC. This sequence encodes CASSPSTGGSYEQYF.